This T cell receptor (beta chain) was captured in a study of spatial heterogeneity in lung cancer. In this sample, this clonotype turned up a few times. The time point denotes: sample taken at primary tumor resection. Material for sequencing was whole RNA from tumor, nontumor lung or frozen PBMC, left unsorted. From the 5' RACE reads, TCRdb called clonotypes with MiXCR, one entry per CDR3 protein. The sample has approximately 82,000 distinct CDR3 sequences; over 10% are singletons. Germline CDR1 is LGHDT and CDR2 is YNNKEL (reference sequence). The CDR3 has 14 residues. V shed 4 bases and J shed 1 base, with 9 bases lying between them.

This sequence was found in a male donor with early-stage non-small cell lung cancer. This specimen was PBMCs, taken at surgery. The rearrangement uses TRBV3-1 and TRBJ2-3, with D possibly matching TRBD2 (5 bases). The CDR3 spells CASSRGYRTDTQYF. The CDR3 nucleotides are TGTGCCAGCAGCCGCGGGTATCGCACAGATACGCAGTATTTT.